What follows describes a single TCR beta chain. Its antigen is as yet unknown. These data come from a study of cytomegalovirus exposure and HLA in healthy donors. Whole-study results and caveats: A later analysis, which compared TCR beta chains of equal frequency, found the HLA-associated ones more clonally expanded.

Primers included in the PCR were 60 Vbeta and 13 Jbeta primers. Produced via immunoSEQ multiplex PCR; TCRdb's table is partial and in-frame only. The sample contains 90,000 to 150,000 clones, about 70% of which appear only once. This CDR3 is built from 12 residues. V was clipped by 5 bases and J by 10 bases, with 9 bases between them. Germline-derived CDR1 and CDR2 are SEHNR and FQNEAQ (reference sequence). Material: PBMCs. The chain combines TRBV7-9 with TRBJ1-6; no clear D. The clonotype was recovered from a middle-aged woman in good health and CMV-seropositive. This CDR3 reads CASSPLESPLHF. The CDR3 region has the DNA TGTGCCAGCAGCCCACTGGAGTCACCCCTCCACTTT.